This TCR beta chain was recovered during a study of T cell repertoires in cytomegalovirus infection. Looking at the study overall: Well-studied HLA-B-restricted epitopes and recently identified HLA-C-restricted epitopes of CMV were both used in the study. Indicated by public TCR beta signatures were CMV infection and matching HLA type.

About this clonotype: Its specificity is not known.

Study-wide findings and caveats: People with CMV and the relevant HLA were identified by cumulative public TCR beta family frequency. Dominating the ex vivo response were TCR beta clonotypes that were CMV-specific and HLA-C-restricted.

TCRdb re-called the reads through MiXCR, storing one row per CDR3 protein. The data contain roughly 990,000 distinct CDR3 sequences, around 29% of them singletons. This CDR3 is 14 amino acids long. The junction had 9 bases not matched to a gene; V was cut back by 5 bases and J by 5 bases. CDR1 is MNHEY and CDR2 is SVGEGT in the germline V gene. V usage is TRBV6-2 or TRBV6-3 and J usage is TRBJ2-7; 7 nucleotides align to TRBD1. This sequence was found in a human donor in good health (CMV status not recorded). Some clones in this sample may be carry-over from other donors' samples. Sequencing was performed on cultured CD8+ T cells from PBMCs, taken from culture after CMV antigen stimulation. The CDR3 DNA sequence: TGTGCCAGCAGTCAACCAACGACAGGGCACGAGCAGTACGTC. It is translated as CASSQPTTGHEQYV.